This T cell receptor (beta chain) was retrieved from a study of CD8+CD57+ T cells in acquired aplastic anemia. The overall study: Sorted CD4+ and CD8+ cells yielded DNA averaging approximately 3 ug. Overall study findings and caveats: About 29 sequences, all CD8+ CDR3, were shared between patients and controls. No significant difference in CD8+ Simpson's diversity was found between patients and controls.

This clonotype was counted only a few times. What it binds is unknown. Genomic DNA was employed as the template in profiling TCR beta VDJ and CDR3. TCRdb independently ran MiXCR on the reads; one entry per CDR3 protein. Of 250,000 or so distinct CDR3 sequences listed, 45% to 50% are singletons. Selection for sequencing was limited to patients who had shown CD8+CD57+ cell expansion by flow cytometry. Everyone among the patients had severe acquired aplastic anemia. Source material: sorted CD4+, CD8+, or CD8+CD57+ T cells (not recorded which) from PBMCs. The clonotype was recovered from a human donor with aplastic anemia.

The CDR3: CASSLATSRTRYEQYF. The DNA for the CDR3 is TGTGCCAGCAGCTTAGCGACTTCCAGGACCCGCTACGAGCAGTACTTC. V gene TRBV5-4 combines with J gene TRBJ2-7; D is uncertain. The V and J ends lost 2 bases and 3 bases respectively, with 18 bases between them. Per germline, CDR1 SGHNT and CDR2 YYREEE (reference sequence). The length of the CDR3 is 16 residues.